This TCR beta chain was retrieved from a study of long-term antiretroviral therapy in people with HIV. The CDR3 contains 15 residues. Germline V gene data show CDR1 as SGDLS and CDR2 as YYNGEE. V was clipped by 0 bases and J by 5 bases, with 12 bases between them. At the survey level, the v3.0 immunoSEQ assay was run. TCRdb's table, derived via immunoSEQ multiplex PCR, lists solely in-frame clones and lacks some. The sample lists under 30,000 clones; 60% to 80% were seen once. The sequence came from a man aged 25-45 years with HIV. Sample: unsorted PBMCs, taken 2.1 years after starting antiretroviral therapy. This chain links TRBV9 with TRBJ1-5; possible D gene TRBD1, 5 bases. The CDR3 reads CASSVGAGLDQPQHF. In nucleotides, the CDR3 is TGTGCCAGCAGCGTAGGGGCAGGGTTGGATCAGCCCCAGCATTTT.